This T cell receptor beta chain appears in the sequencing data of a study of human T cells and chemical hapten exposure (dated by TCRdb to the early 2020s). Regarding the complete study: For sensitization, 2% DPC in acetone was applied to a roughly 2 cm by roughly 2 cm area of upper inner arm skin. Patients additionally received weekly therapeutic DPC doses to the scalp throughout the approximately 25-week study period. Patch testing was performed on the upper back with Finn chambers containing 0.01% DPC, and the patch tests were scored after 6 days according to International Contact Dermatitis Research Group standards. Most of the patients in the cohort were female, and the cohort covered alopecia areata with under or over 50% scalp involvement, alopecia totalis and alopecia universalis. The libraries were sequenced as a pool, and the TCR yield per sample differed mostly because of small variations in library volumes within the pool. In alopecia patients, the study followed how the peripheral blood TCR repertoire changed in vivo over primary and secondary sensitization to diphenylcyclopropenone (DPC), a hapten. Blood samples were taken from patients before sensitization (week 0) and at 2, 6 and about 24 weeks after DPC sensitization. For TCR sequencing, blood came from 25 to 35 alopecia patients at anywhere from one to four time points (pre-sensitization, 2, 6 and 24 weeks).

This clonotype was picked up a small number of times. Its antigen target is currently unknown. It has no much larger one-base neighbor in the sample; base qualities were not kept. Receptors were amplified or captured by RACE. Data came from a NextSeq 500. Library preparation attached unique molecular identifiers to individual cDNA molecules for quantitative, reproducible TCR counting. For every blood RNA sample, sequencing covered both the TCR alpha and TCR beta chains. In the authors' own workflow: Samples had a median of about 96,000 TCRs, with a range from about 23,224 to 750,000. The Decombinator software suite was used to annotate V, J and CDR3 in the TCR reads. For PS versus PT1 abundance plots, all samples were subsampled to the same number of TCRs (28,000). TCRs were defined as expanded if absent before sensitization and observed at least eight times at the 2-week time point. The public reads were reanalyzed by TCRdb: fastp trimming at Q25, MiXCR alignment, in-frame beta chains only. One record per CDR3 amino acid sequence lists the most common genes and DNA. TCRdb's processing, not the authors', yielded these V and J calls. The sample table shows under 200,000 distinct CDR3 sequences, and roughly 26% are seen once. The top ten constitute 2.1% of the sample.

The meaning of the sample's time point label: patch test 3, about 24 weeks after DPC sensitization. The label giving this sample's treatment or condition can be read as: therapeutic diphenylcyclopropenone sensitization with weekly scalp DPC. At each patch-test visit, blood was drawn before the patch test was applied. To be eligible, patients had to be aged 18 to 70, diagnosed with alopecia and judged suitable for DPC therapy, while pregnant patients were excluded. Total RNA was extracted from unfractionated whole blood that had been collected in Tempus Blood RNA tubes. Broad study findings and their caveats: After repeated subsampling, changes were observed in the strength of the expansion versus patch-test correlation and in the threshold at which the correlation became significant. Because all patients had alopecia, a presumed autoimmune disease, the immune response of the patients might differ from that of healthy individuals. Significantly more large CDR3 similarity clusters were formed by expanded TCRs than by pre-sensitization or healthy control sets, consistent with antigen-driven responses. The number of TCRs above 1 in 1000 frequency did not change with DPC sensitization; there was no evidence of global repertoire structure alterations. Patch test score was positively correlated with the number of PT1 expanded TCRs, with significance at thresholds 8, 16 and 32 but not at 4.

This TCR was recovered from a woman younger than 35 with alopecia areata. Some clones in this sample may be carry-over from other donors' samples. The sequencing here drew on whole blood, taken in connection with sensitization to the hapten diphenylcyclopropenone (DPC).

The sequence in DNA is TGTGCCAGCAGCATAGGACTAGCAGAAAACATTCAGTACTTC. The translation is CASSIGLAENIQYF. The sequence links TRBV7-2 to TRBJ2-4; 8 of the junction bases match TRBD2. The CDR3 covers 14 residues, taking in both the cysteine and the phenylalanine. Only CDR3 DNA remains: 42 bases, in frame from the first base. From the germline V gene, CDR1 is SGHTA and CDR2 is FQGNSA. The germline V end is reduced by 5 bases and the J end by 5 bases; junction bases left unmatched: 5.